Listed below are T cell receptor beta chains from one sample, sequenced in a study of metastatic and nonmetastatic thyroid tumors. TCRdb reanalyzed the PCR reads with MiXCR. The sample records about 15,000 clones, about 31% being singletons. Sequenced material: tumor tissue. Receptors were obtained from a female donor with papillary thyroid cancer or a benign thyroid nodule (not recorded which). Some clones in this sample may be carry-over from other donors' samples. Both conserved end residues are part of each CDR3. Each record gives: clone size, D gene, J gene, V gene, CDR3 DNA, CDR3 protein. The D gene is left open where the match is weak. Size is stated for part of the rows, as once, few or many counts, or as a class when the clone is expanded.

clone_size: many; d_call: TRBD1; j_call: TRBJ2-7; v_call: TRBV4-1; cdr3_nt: TGCGCCAGCAGCCAAGATGGGACAGGACAATTCTACGAGCAGTACTTC; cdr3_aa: CASSQDGTGQFYEQYF
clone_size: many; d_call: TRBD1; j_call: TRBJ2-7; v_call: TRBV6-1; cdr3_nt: TGTGCCAGCACCACCGTGGACAGGTACTACGAGCAGTACTTC; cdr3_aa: CASTTVDRYYEQYF
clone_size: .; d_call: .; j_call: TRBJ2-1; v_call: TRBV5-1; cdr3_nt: TGCGCCAGCAGCGGGGGAGCCCCACACAATGAGCAGTTCTTC; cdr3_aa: CASSGGAPHNEQFF
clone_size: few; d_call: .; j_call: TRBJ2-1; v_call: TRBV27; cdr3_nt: TGTGCCAGCAGTGGCTCGGAGAGCTCCTACAATGAGCAGTTCTTC; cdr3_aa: CASSGSESSYNEQFF
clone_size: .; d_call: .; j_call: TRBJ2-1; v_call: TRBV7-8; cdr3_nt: TGTGCCAGCAGCTTAGCGCGGGGGCTTTCAGCTTACAATGAGCAGTTCTTC; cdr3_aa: CASSLARGLSAYNEQFF
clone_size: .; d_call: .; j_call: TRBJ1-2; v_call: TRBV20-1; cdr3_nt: TGCAGTGCAAGAGCGGCTCCAGGGAATGATGGCTACACCTTC; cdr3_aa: CSARAAPGNDGYTF
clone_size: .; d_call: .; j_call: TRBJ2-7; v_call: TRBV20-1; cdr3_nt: TGCAGTGCTAGAGATCGGGCGGTCCACTCCTACGAGCAGTACTTC; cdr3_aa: CSARDRAVHSYEQYF
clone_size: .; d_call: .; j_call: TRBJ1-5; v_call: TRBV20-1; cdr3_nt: TGCAGTGCCTTAGGCGGAGACGGGCAGCCCCAGCATTTT; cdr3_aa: CSALGGDGQPQHF
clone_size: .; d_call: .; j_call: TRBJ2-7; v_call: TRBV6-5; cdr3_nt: TGTGCCAGCAGTTACTCTACGGGACACCTCTACGAGCAGTACTTC; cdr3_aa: CASSYSTGHLYEQYF
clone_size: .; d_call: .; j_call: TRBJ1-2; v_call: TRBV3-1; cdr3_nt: TGTGCCAGCAGCCCGTTGATGGAGGGGCATGGCTACACCTTC; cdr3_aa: CASSPLMEGHGYTF
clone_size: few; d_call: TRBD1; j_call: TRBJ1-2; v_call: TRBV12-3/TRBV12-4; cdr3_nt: TGTGCCAGCATTGACAGGGGTGGCTACACCTTC; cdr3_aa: CASIDRGGYTF
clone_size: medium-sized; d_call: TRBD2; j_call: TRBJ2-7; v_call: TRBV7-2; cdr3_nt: TGTGCCAGCAGCCCGGGACTAGCGGGCATATACGAGCAGTACTTC; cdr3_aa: CASSPGLAGIYEQYF
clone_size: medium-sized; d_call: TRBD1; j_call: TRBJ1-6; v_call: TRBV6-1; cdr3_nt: TGTGCCAGCAGCGAGATGACAGGGGACAATTCACCCCTCCACTTT; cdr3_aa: CASSEMTGDNSPLHF